This T cell receptor (beta chain) was retrieved from a study of shared clonotypes between healthy human individuals. Everyone who donated was a Caucasian adult who lived in Nashville, Tennessee. This CDR3 is 12 amino acids long. Germline V gene sequence: CDR1 LNHDA, CDR2 SQIVND (reference sequence). The V end was cut by 3 bases, the J end by 3 bases, with 3 bases between. Deep was the level used in running the assay. Each unsorted PBMC replicate got 300 ng genomic DNA, some 30,000 genomes. Per the original data handling: Filtering differed for immunoSEQ, which gave only junction sequences without quality scores. TCRdb's table, derived via immunoSEQ multiplex PCR, lists solely in-frame clones and lacks some. V and J calls and clone size are as listed in that table; D and trimming were resolved from the DNA. The sample holds roughly 510,000 clones; almost 80% are singletons and the top ten take around 13%.

The receptor comes from a middle-aged woman in good health. Some clones in this sample may be carry-over from other donors' samples. What was sequenced was PBMCs. The chain joins TRBV19 to TRBJ2-1; D gene uncertain. The CDR3, as DNA: TGTGCCAGTAGTATGAGCTACAATGAGCAGTTCTTC. It specifies CASSMSYNEQFF.